Detailed here is one TCR beta chain. Antigen: not known. The CDR3 contains 12 residues. Germline CDR1 reads SGHDN; CDR2 reads FVKESK. Trimming removed 6 bases at V and 7 bases at J, with 10 bases between. PCR amplification relied on 60 Vbeta primers (plus 13 Jbeta primers). TCRdb's table, derived via immunoSEQ multiplex PCR, lists solely in-frame clones and lacks some. The table has fewer than 85,000 clones, around 76% seen once. The sample comes from a study of cytomegalovirus exposure and HLA in healthy donors. Findings and limits, study-wide: From TCR beta sequences, most subjects' HLA-A and HLA-B alleles were reportedly predicted accurately.

The chain recombines TRBV14 with TRBJ2-1; tentatively, D is TRBD1 (5 bases). The TCR was taken from a young man in good health and CMV-seropositive. Sequencing was done on a sample of PBMCs. DNA for the CDR3: TGTGCCAGCAGGACACAGGTAAATGAGCAGTTCTTC. Amino acid sequence: CASRTQVNEQFF.